This T cell receptor beta chain was obtained from a study of T cell responses to AZD1222 COVID-19 vaccine. Method: immunoSEQ multiplex PCR; TCRdb's copy keeps in-frame clones and lacks some. The sample lists some 50,000 clones, 70% to 85% occurring once. The clonotype originates from an adult in good health. The sequencing used peripheral blood, collected on day 0 of AZD1222 vaccination.

The CDR3 DNA reads TGTGCCAGCAGTTTCATCAGGGGGAGGGGGCAGCCCCAGCATTTT. This encodes CASSFIRGRGQPQHF. The V call is TRBV28, the J call TRBJ1-5; 7 bases match TRBD1. Germline values: CDR1 MDHEN, CDR2 SYDVKM. Trimming removed 3 bases from V and 7 bases from J; junction bases left unmatched: 9. This CDR3 is built from 15 residues.